Listed below are T cell receptor beta chains from one sample, sequenced in a study of shared clonotypes between healthy human individuals. Assay used: immunoSEQ multiplex PCR; TCRdb lists only in-frame clones, some missing. The sample holds some 2,000,000 clones, about 95% seen once. The sequenced sample was naive CD8+ T cells sorted from blood. All receptors come from a man aged 18 to 29 in good health. Both conserved end residues are part of each CDR3. The D gene is left open where the match is weak. Only some rows state a clone size, as once, few, many or a class for expanded clones.

TRBJ2-7 NA 12 NA TRBV13 CASSTQHYEQYF TGTGCCAGCAGCACCCAACACTACGAGCAGTACTTC
TRBJ2-7 NA 12 once TRBV7-2 CASSQTGYEQYF TGTGCCAGCAGCCAAACGGGCTACGAGCAGTACTTC
TRBJ1-3 NA 15 few TRBV6-1 CASTEQQSSGNTIYF TGTGCCAGCACGGAACAGCAGAGCTCTGGAAACACCATATATTTT
TRBJ2-7 NA 15 NA TRBV29-1 CSVVPARGPSYEQYF TGCAGCGTTGTCCCAGCCAGAGGACCCTCCTACGAGCAGTACTTC
TRBJ2-1 TRBD2 15 NA TRBV9 CASSPLAGGHNEQFF TGTGCCAGCAGTCCTCTAGCGGGGGGTCACAATGAGCAGTTCTTC
TRBJ2-5 TRBD1 15 NA TRBV11-1 CASSEAQGLQETQYF TGTGCCAGCAGCGAGGCACAGGGGCTTCAAGAGACCCAGTACTTC
TRBJ2-5 TRBD2 17 NA TRBV7-8 CASSSWPGLAEEETQYF TGTGCCAGCAGCTCATGGCCGGGACTAGCGGAAGAAGAGACCCAGTACTTC
TRBJ2-5 TRBD1 17 NA TRBV5-1 CASSPWDREGIQETQYF TGCGCCAGCAGCCCCTGGGACAGGGAGGGGATACAAGAGACCCAGTACTTC
TRBJ2-3 TRBD2 14 NA TRBV4-1 CASSWTSVTDTQYF TGCGCCAGCAGCTGGACTAGCGTCACAGATACGCAGTATTTT
TRBJ1-1 NA 14 NA TRBV6-5 CASSYDEKFTEAFF TGTGCCAGCAGTTACGACGAGAAGTTTACTGAAGCTTTCTTT
TRBJ2-3 NA 16 NA TRBV19 CASRDSFQGGTDTQYF TGTGCCAGTAGGGACTCGTTCCAGGGAGGCACAGATACGCAGTATTTT
TRBJ2-7 NA 12 once TRBV21-1 CASLDRRDEQYF TGTGCCAGCTTGGACAGGAGGGATGAGCAGTACTTC
TRBJ2-2 NA 14 NA TRBV7-8 CASSLAENTGELFF TGTGCCAGCAGCTTAGCGGAGAACACCGGGGAGCTGTTTTTT
TRBJ1-1 NA 14 once TRBV4-1 CASSQVSTGTEAFF TGCGCCAGCAGCCAAGTTAGCACAGGCACTGAAGCTTTCTTT
TRBJ2-7 NA 14 NA TRBV19 CASSDLFSSYEQYF TGTGCCAGCAGCGACCTTTTCTCCTCCTACGAGCAGTACTTC
TRBJ2-1 TRBD2 14 NA TRBV25-1 CASRGTSGYNEQFF TGTGCCAGCAGGGGGACTAGCGGGTACAATGAGCAGTTCTTC
TRBJ2-7 NA 14 NA TRBV9 CASSAMDRAYEQYF TGTGCCAGCAGCGCGATGGACCGGGCCTACGAGCAGTACTTC
TRBJ1-2 TRBD1 13 few TRBV7-3 CASKGTGNYGYTF TGTGCCAGCAAAGGGACAGGGAACTATGGCTACACCTTC
TRBJ2-7 NA 12 NA TRBV9 CASSVDNYEQYF TGTGCCAGCAGCGTAGATAACTACGAGCAGTACTTC
TRBJ2-1 TRBD1 16 NA TRBV7-9 CASSLKRTGAYNEQFF TGTGCCAGCAGCTTGAAGCGGACAGGGGCCTACAATGAGCAGTTCTTC
TRBJ2-2 NA 16 NA TRBV29-1 CSVEGGLELNTGELFF TGCAGCGTTGAAGGTGGACTCGAACTAAACACCGGGGAGCTGTTTTTT
TRBJ1-1 NA 14 NA TRBV6-1 CASSDAGAVTEAFF TGTGCCAGCAGTGATGCAGGGGCGGTCACTGAAGCTTTCTTT
TRBJ1-5 TRBD1 15 NA TRBV9 CASSVGQGSNQPQHF TGTGCCAGCAGCGTAGGACAGGGTAGCAATCAGCCCCAGCATTTT
TRBJ2-7 NA 14 NA TRBV6-6 CASSQSGNAYEQYF TGTGCCAGCAGCCAGTCAGGCAACGCCTACGAGCAGTACTTC
TRBJ1-5 NA 16 NA TRBV19 CASSMLGLTSNQPQHF TGTGCCAGTAGTATGTTGGGTCTGACGAGCAATCAGCCCCAGCATTTT
TRBJ2-1 TRBD1 13 NA TRBV30 CAWGAGTGDEQFF TGTGCCTGGGGCGCTGGGACAGGGGATGAGCAGTTCTTC
TRBJ1-2 NA 18 NA TRBV27 CASSLPISRTTKSGGYTF TGTGCCAGCAGTTTACCCATATCCCGGACAACCAAGTCCGGAGGCTACACCTTC
TRBJ1-1 NA 15 NA TRBV4-1 CASTFEGRTNTEAFF TGCGCCAGCACATTCGAGGGTAGGACAAACACTGAAGCTTTCTTT
TRBJ2-7 TRBD1 15 once TRBV2 CASSAPGQGNYEQYF TGTGCCAGCAGTGCTCCGGGACAGGGGAACTACGAGCAGTACTTC
TRBJ2-5 NA 15 NA TRBV5-6 CASSVGTSRRETQYF TGTGCCAGCAGCGTTGGCACTAGCAGAAGAGAGACCCAGTACTTC
TRBJ1-5 NA 13 NA TRBV5-4 CASSWEREQPQHF TGTGCCAGCAGCTGGGAAAGAGAGCAGCCCCAGCATTTT
TRBJ2-6 NA 15 NA TRBV7-9 CASWGINSGANVLTF TGTGCCAGCTGGGGCATTAACTCTGGGGCCAACGTCCTGACTTTC
TRBJ2-2 NA 15 NA TRBV6-5 CASRHADWGIGELFF TGTGCCAGCCGACACGCGGACTGGGGCATCGGGGAGCTGTTTTTT
TRBJ1-2 NA 13 NA TRBV7-9 CASSLAQDYGYTF TGTGCCAGCAGCTTAGCCCAGGACTATGGCTACACCTTC
TRBJ2-3 TRBD2 15 NA TRBV6-6 CASSSVAGSMEGQYF TGTGCCAGCAGTTCCGTAGCGGGGAGCATGGAGGGGCAGTATTTT
TRBJ1-2 TRBD1 17 once TRBV9 CASSGLDGDRIFDGYTF TGTGCCAGCAGCGGCCTAGACGGGGACAGGATCTTTGACGGCTACACCTTC
TRBJ1-1 NA 16 NA TRBV2 CASSVWGVFVDTEAFF TGTGCCAGCAGTGTATGGGGGGTGTTTGTGGACACTGAAGCTTTCTTT
TRBJ2-3 NA 17 NA TRBV18 CASSMLAAEGYTDTQYF TGTGCCAGCTCGATGTTGGCGGCAGAGGGCTACACAGATACGCAGTATTTT